The 28 T cell receptor beta chains below all came from one sample that was sequenced in a study of identical twins. TCRdb re-analysed the 5' RACE reads in MiXCR, keeping a single row per CDR3 protein. Of 510,000 or so distinct CDR3 sequences in the sample, roughly 15% are singletons; the top ten hold 0.44%. The sample also formed part of further work on yellow fever vaccine responses in identical twins.

The sequenced sample consisted of CD4+ T cells sorted from blood. The origin of the receptors is a woman aged 18-30 years in good health.

This clonotype occurred many times. V is TRBV15 and J is TRBJ1-4; TRBD1 is a possible D gene (6 bases). CDR3 length: 16 residues. Germline values: CDR1 LNHNV, CDR2 YYDKDF (reference sequence). The ends were cut back, 2 bases at V and 2 bases at J, with 12 bases in the middle. The CDR3 loop is CATSRPTGFTNEKLFF. For the CDR3, the DNA is TGTGCCACCAGCAGACCTACAGGGTTCACTAATGAAAAACTGTTTTTT.

This clonotype has only a few counts. This sequence joins TRBV27 and TRBJ1-6; D not resolved. Germline CDR1 reads MNHEY; CDR2 reads SMNVEV (reference sequence). Deletions cut 5 bases from V and 4 bases from J, with 6 bases between. CDR3 length equals 13 residues. Here the CDR3 DNA reads TGTGCCAGCAGTGACCGATATAATTCACCCCTCCACTTT. This gives the protein CASSDRYNSPLHF.

The V gene is TRBV6-6, the J gene TRBJ2-7; no definite D call. Trimming took 6 bases from V and 4 from J, leaving 13 bases between them. The CDR3 loop spans 13 amino acids. CDR1 and CDR2 from the germline V gene are MNHNY and SVGAGI (reference sequence). The CDR3 loop is CASRLGPRYEQYV. The CDR3 bases are TGTGCCAGCAGGCTCGGACCGAGATACGAGCAGTACGTC.

Only a few counts were recorded for this clonotype. The J gene is TRBJ2-5, the V gene TRBV12-3 or TRBV12-4; no firm D call. Deletions cut 7 bases from V and 5 bases from J, with 14 bases between. The CDR3 runs to 13 residues. In DNA, the CDR3 is TGTGCCAGCACCCCCCGGCCTAGGGAGACCCAGTACTTC. Translated, it gives CASTPRPRETQYF.

This clonotype was seen only a few times. The V and J genes are TRBV12-3 or TRBV12-4 and TRBJ1-1; D gene ambiguous. This CDR3 region has 12 residues. V lost 6 bases and J lost 6, with 11 bases in between. CDR3 sequence: CASRPQEAEAFF. As DNA, the CDR3 is TGTGCCAGCAGACCTCAAGAGGCTGAAGCTTTCTTT.

The chain is built from TRBV28 and TRBJ2-5, with D perhaps TRBD1 or TRBD2 (5 bases each). The CDR3 covers 13 residues. Germline CDR1 is MDHEN and CDR2 is SYDVKM. V dropped 5 bases and J dropped 5 bases, with 12 bases sitting between them. The CDR3 is CASSIRWGETQYF. The DNA of the CDR3 is TGTGCCAGCAGTATTCGATGGGGGGAGACCCAGTACTTC.

The chain links TRBV5-1 to TRBJ2-1; TRBD1 is a possible D gene (6 bases). The CDR3 has 14 residues. CDR1 and CDR2 (germline): SGHRS, YFSETQ. Deletions cut 3 bases from V and 6 bases from J, with 13 bases between. The CDR3 DNA reads TGCGCCAGCAGCTCCCGGGACATCCCCAATGAGCAGTTCTTC. It is translated as CASSSRDIPNEQFF.

The rearrangement joins TRBV6-5 to TRBJ2-1, with TRBD2 matching 10 bases. Germline trimming cut 4 bases from V and 5 bases from J; bases unmatched to any gene: 8. From germline, CDR1 is MNHEY and CDR2 SVGAGI. The length of the CDR3 is 16 residues. Here the CDR3 reads CASSFAGTSDHNEQFF. The CDR3 nucleotides are TGTGCCAGCAGTTTCGCCGGGACTAGCGACCACAATGAGCAGTTCTTC.

V gene TRBV6-5 combines with J gene TRBJ2-2; the D is unclear. This CDR3 comprises 14 residues. Germline assignment: CDR1 MNHEY and CDR2 SVGAGI. Trimming pared 1 base from V and 4 bases from J, leaving 7 bases between. CDR3 loop: CASSYFSGTGELFF. The DNA for the CDR3 is TGTGCCAGCAGTTACTTTTCTGGCACCGGGGAGCTGTTTTTT.

This clonotype was detected many times. This chain links TRBV3-1 with TRBJ2-7; 8 bases map to TRBD2. V trimming: 0 bases; J trimming: 4 bases; junction bases outside the gene matches: 5. Germline V gives CDR1 LGHDT, CDR2 YNNKEL (reference sequence). The CDR3 contains 15 residues. CDR3 sequence reads: CASSQELAESYEQYF. For the CDR3, the DNA is TGTGCCAGCAGCCAAGAACTAGCGGAGTCATACGAGCAGTACTTC.

The chain recombines TRBV7-9 with TRBJ1-1; TRBD1 might be the D (5 bases). Deletions cut 5 bases from V and 1 base from J, with 14 bases between. Germline CDR1 and CDR2: SEHNR and FQNEAQ (reference sequence). This CDR3 is 15 amino acids long. The CDR3 DNA is TGTGCCAGCAGCCACCCAGGTGGGACGAACACTGAAGCTTTCTTT. It yields the protein CASSHPGGTNTEAFF.

CDR3 in amino acids: CASRSAYEQYF. CDR3 in DNA: TGCGCCAGCAGGTCAGCCTACGAGCAGTACTTC. V is TRBV5-1 and J is TRBJ2-7; D is uncertain. The germline V and J ends were trimmed by 5 bases and 2 bases, with 5 bases remaining between them. The CDR3 length is 11 residues. CDR1 SGHRS and CDR2 YFSETQ come from the germline V gene. The full variable domain, its missing parts supplied by reference TRBV5-1 and TRBJ2-7, is KAGVTQTPRYLIKTRGQQVTLSCSPISGHRSVSWYQQTPGQGLQFLFEYFSETQRNKGNFPGRFSGRQFSNSRSEMNVSTLELGDSALYLCASRSAYEQYFGPGTRLTVT.

The V call is TRBV20-1, the J call TRBJ1-2, with TRBD1 identical over 7 bases. The V gene end was trimmed by 5 bases and the J gene end by 9 bases; junction bases not matched to a gene: 3. CDR3 length: 10 residues. The germline V gene encodes CDR1 DFQATT and CDR2 SNEGSKA (reference sequence). The chain's CDR3 is CSAYRGSYTF. As DNA, the CDR3 is TGCAGTGCTTACAGGGGAAGCTACACCTTC.

This clonotype came up a few times. The chain is built from TRBV10-2 and TRBJ2-1, with 7 bases that match TRBD1. The CDR3 totals 14 residues. Germline CDR1 is WSHSY and CDR2 is SAAADI. With 6 bases clipped from V and 5 bases from J, the junction kept 7 bases outside the gene matches. The CDR3: CASSRSGTDNEQFF. As DNA, the CDR3 is TGCGCCAGCAGCAGATCCGGGACAGACAATGAGCAGTTCTTC.

The chain employs TRBV12-3 or TRBV12-4 and TRBJ2-1; D might be TRBD1 or TRBD2, each matching 8 bases. CDR3 length equals 16 residues. V dropped 6 bases and J dropped 5 bases, with 20 bases sitting between them. CDR3 sequence (DNA): TGTGCCAGCAGGGGTGAGCGGGGGACAGGCGACAATGAGCAGTTCTTC. The encoded protein is CASRGERGTGDNEQFF.

In its sample, this clonotype was seen a few times. V usage is TRBV29-1 and J usage is TRBJ2-1; 7 bases fit TRBD2. The CDR3 has 14 residues. V shed 5 bases, J shed 8 bases, and the junction held 12 bases outside the gene matches. Germline-derived CDR1 and CDR2 are SQVTM and ANQGSEA. The CDR3 here is CSVKSLWGGDEQFF. DNA for the CDR3: TGCAGCGTTAAGTCTCTTTGGGGGGGGGATGAGCAGTTCTTC.

The gene calls are TRBV5-1 and TRBJ2-1, with 10 positions matching TRBD2. V lost 4 bases to trimming and J lost 6 bases; unmatched junction nucleotides: 13. CDR1 is SGHRS, CDR2 YFSETQ, per germline. The CDR3 sequence is 17 residues long. The CDR3 sequence: CASSVDGRTSGGNEQFF. CDR3 in DNA: TGCGCCAGCAGCGTGGATGGGCGGACTAGCGGCGGCAATGAGCAGTTCTTC.

Only a few counts were recorded for this clonotype. The V gene is TRBV7-3, the J gene TRBJ2-7, with TRBD2 matching 10 bases. The CDR3 contains 15 residues. Germline V CDR1 and CDR2: SGHTA, FQGTGA. The trim removed 5 bases at V and 2 bases at J, leaving 6 bases unmatched. CDR3 region: CASSASGSEPYEQYF. As DNA, the CDR3 is TGTGCCAGCAGCGCTAGCGGGAGTGAACCCTACGAGCAGTACTTC.

This clonotype was recorded a few times. The V call is TRBV3-1, the J call TRBJ2-1, with 7 nucleotides matching TRBD2. The junction had 10 bases not matched to a gene; V was cut back by 1 base and J by 7 bases. Germline CDR1 LGHDT, CDR2 YNNKEL (reference sequence). The CDR3 contains 16 residues. The CDR3 nucleotides read TGTGCCAGCAGCCAAGGAATGGCGGGAGAGAGGAATGAGCAGTTCTTC. Protein product: CASSQGMAGERNEQFF.

This clonotype was seen a few times. The chain employs TRBV12-3 or TRBV12-4 and TRBJ2-7; possible D gene TRBD1, 6 bases. This CDR3 has 16 amino acids. V lost 5 bases, J lost 2 bases, and 19 bases lay in between. The CDR3 coding sequence is TGTGCCAGCAGTCCCGGGACACCCAAACCGGCCTACGAGCAGTACTTC. It encodes CASSPGTPKPAYEQYF.

There are a few counts of this clonotype. The chain recombines TRBV10-2 with TRBJ2-2; D call uncertain. Germline loops: CDR1 WSHSY, CDR2 SAAADI. The CDR3 is 13 amino acids. Trimming removed 8 bases from V and 0 bases from J, with 7 bases in between. In nucleotides, the CDR3 is TGCGCCAGCGGGCACTCGAACACCGGGGAGCTGTTTTTT. Translation: CASGHSNTGELFF.

The table lists this clonotype with a few counts. The chain is built from TRBV5-1 and TRBJ1-3; D gene ambiguous. CDR1 SGHRS and CDR2 YFSETQ come from the germline V gene. The CDR3 contains 15 residues. V was clipped by 7 bases and J by 0 bases, with 14 bases between them. CDR3 residues: CASGVQSGSGNTIYF. The CDR3 bases are TGCGCCAGCGGGGTACAGTCGGGCTCTGGAAACACCATATATTTT.

This clonotype was counted a few times. The chain carries TRBV6-5 and TRBJ2-7; 10 bases fit TRBD2. Germline-derived CDR1 and CDR2 are MNHEY and SVGAGI. The CDR3 has 15 amino acids. Trimming took 2 bases from V and 6 from J; bases not matched to a gene: 7. In DNA, the CDR3 is TGTGCCAGCAGTTACGGGTCGAGCGGGAGGGCCGAGCAGTACTTC. It specifies CASSYGSSGRAEQYF.

This clonotype was found a few times. The chain links TRBV5-1 to TRBJ2-7; D uncertain. CDR1 and CDR2 from the germline V gene are SGHRS and YFSETQ. V lost 4 bases and J 5 bases, leaving 28 bases between the germline ends. The CDR3 has 18 residues. The CDR3 region is CASSVISWVLNQKDEQYV. CDR3 DNA sequence: TGCGCCAGCAGCGTGATTTCTTGGGTTCTGAATCAAAAGGACGAGCAGTACGTC.

This clonotype was counted many times. The chain has TRBV12-3 or TRBV12-4 and TRBJ2-1, with D maybe TRBD2 (6 bases). Trimming removed 5 bases from V and 1 base from J, with 15 bases in between. This CDR3 has 16 amino acids. CDR3 nucleotide sequence: TGTGCCAGCAGTGCAGTATCCGGGACTTCCTACAATGAGCAGTTCTTC. Translated, it gives CASSAVSGTSYNEQFF.

The rearrangement uses TRBV4-2 and TRBJ2-5; D is uncertain. The CDR3 sequence is 13 residues long. V was shortened by 0 bases and J by 0 bases, with 2 bases between the two germline ends. Germline V gene lookup returns CDR1 LGHNA and CDR2 YNFKEQ. The CDR3 coding sequence is TGTGCCAGCAGCCAAGATCACCAAGAGACCCAGTACTTC. It encodes CASSQDHQETQYF.

This chain links TRBV6-1 with TRBJ1-2; D is undetermined. Looked up from germline, CDR1 is MNHNS and CDR2 is SASEGT. V lost 5 bases to trimming and J lost 0 bases, with 10 bases between them. This CDR3 region has 14 residues. Here the CDR3 DNA reads TGTGCCAGCAGTCGCCAAGGGCCTAACTATGGCTACACCTTC. Translation gives CASSRQGPNYGYTF.

The CDR3 reads CATSLRTQTYNEQFF. For the CDR3, the DNA is TGTGCCACATCCCTTCGGACGCAGACCTACAATGAGCAGTTCTTC. The rearrangement uses TRBV14 and TRBJ2-1, with D unresolved. Germline-derived CDR1 and CDR2 are SGHDN and FVKESK. V shed 10 bases and J shed 2 bases, with 18 bases lying between them. The CDR3 has 15 amino acids.